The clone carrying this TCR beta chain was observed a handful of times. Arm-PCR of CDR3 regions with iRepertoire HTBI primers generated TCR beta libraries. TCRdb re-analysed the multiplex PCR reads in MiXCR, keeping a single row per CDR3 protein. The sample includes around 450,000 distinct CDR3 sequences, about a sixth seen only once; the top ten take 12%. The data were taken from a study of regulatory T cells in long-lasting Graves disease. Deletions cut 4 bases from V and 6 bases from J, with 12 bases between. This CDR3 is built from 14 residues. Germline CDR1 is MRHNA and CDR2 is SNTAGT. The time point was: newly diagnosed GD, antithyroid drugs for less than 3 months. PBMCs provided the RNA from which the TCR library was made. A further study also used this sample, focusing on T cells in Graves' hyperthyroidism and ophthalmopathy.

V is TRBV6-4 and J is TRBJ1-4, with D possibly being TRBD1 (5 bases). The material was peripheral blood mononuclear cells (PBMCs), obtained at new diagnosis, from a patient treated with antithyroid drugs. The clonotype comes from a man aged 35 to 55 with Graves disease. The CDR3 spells CASSGWGWYEKLFF. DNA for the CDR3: TGTGCCAGCAGTGGTTGGGGCTGGTATGAAAAACTGTTTTTT.